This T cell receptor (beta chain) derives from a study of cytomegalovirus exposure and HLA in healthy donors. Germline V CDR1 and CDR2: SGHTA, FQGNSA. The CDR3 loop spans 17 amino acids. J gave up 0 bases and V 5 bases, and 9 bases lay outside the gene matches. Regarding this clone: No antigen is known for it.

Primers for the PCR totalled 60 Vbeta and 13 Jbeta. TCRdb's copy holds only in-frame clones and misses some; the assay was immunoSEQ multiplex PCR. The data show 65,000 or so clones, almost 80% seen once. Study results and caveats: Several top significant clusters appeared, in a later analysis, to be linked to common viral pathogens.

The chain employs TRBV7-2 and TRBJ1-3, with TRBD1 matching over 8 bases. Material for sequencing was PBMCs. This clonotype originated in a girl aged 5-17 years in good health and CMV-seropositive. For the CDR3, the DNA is TGTGCCAGCAGCATAAGACAGGGGACGAGCTCTGGAAACACCATATATTTT. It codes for CASSIRQGTSSGNTIYF.